This T cell receptor beta chain was captured in a study of shared clonotypes between healthy human individuals. CD45RO negativity and positive selection for CCR7 defined naive CD8 cells, a population that excluded terminally differentiated effector memory CD45RA+ cells. Recent vaccinations or acute infections were absent in the healthy HIV-negative adult donors. Looked up from germline, CDR1 is MNHEY and CDR2 is SMNVEV (reference sequence). V lost 6 bases, J lost 4 bases, and 6 bases stayed unmatched. The CDR3 extends over 14 amino acids. Study-level results: Memory subsets had estimated richness that was generally smaller than that of naive subsets. Only blood was sampled; tissue repertoires likely differ.

With regard to this clone: As yet, its antigen is unknown.

TCRdb's copy holds only in-frame clones and misses some; the assay was immunoSEQ multiplex PCR. Of about 800,000 clones listed, about 97% were seen once; the top ten hold under 0.25%. This clonotype was sampled from a man aged 30 to 39 in good health. This chain uses TRBV27 with TRBJ2-3; 8 bases align to TRBD1. Sequencing was carried out using naive CD8+ T cells sorted from blood. Here the CDR3 DNA reads TGTGCCAGCAGGTCGGACAGGGCCCCAGATACGCAGTATTTT. It yields the protein CASRSDRAPDTQYF.